Following are 21 T cell receptor beta chains from one sample sequenced in a study of T cells in Graves' hyperthyroidism and ophthalmopathy (dated by TCRdb to the late 2010s). The library was generated by multiplex PCR. Sequencer: Illumina HiSeq 2000. The TCR beta CDR3 regions were amplified from the RNA transcripts. A first-round RT-PCR of the TCR CDR3 used the HTBI primer set with the Qiagen OneStep RT-PCR kit. Clones were called with MiXCR by TCRdb after fastp trimmed the public reads at Q25, and only in-frame beta chains were retained. CDR3 protein duplicates are merged, each entry listing the most common genes and DNA. In this sample the table shows 620,000 or so distinct CDR3 sequences, about 14% of which occur a single time. Approximately 12% of the sample rests with the top ten. The sequenced material came from blood. Receptor source: a woman aged 50 to 65 with Graves' ophthalmopathy.

V and J are TRBV7-2 and TRBJ2-5, with D perhaps matching TRBD2 (5 bases). This CDR3 contains 16 residues. V gave up 1 base and J gave up 5 bases, with 17 bases separating them. In germline, CDR1 is SGHTA, CDR2 FQGNSA. CDR3 loop: CASSLDLGSSKETQYF. The CDR3 nucleotides are TGTGCCAGCAGCTTAGATTTAGGGAGTTCGAAGGAGACCCAGTACTTC.

The genes are TRBV5-1 and TRBJ2-2; the match to TRBD1 covers 8 bases. J gave up 4 bases and V 3 bases, and 8 bases lay outside the gene matches. This CDR3 spans 16 amino acids. Germline V CDR1 and CDR2: SGHRS, YFSETQ. The chain's CDR3 is CASSWSRDRFTGELFF. CDR3 coding DNA: TGCGCCAGCAGCTGGTCCCGGGACAGGTTCACCGGGGAGCTGTTTTTT.

The sample holds a few counts of this clonotype. The gene calls are TRBV5-1 and TRBJ1-1; no clear D gene. The CDR3 loop spans 13 amino acids. Trimming shortened V by 2 bases and J by 4 bases, and 9 bases separated the two germline ends. Germline-derived CDR1 and CDR2 are SGHRS and YFSETQ. DNA of the CDR3: TGCGCCAGCAGCTTATCACGGAGCACTGAAGCTTTCTTT. Translation: CASSLSRSTEAFF.

Ten or more counts support this clonotype. This rearrangement joins TRBV2 to TRBJ1-4; tentative D call: TRBD1 (5 bases). The CDR3 length is 15 residues. Germline loops: CDR1 SNHLY, CDR2 FYNNEI. V dropped 6 bases and J dropped 2 bases, with 13 bases sitting between them. The CDR3 coding sequence is TGTGCCAGCAGGCTTTTCGAGGGGACTAATGAAAAACTGTTTTTT. It yields the protein CASRLFEGTNEKLFF.

This clonotype was recorded only once. This chain joins TRBV12-3 or TRBV12-4 and TRBJ2-3; no firm D call. This CDR3 has 13 residues. Trimming took 6 bases from V and 6 from J, leaving 13 bases between them. The CDR3 protein is CASSWQERDTQYF. The DNA for the CDR3 is TGTGCCAGCAGCTGGCAGGAGAGGGATACGCAGTATTTT.

A few counts support this clonotype. CDR3: CASSSYSGYGYTF. CDR3 coding DNA: TGTGCCAGCAGCTCATACAGTGGCTATGGCTACACCTTC. V is TRBV6-1 and J is TRBJ1-2; the D is unclear. Germline values: CDR1 MNHNS, CDR2 SASEGT. V gave up 6 bases and J gave up 4 bases, with 12 bases separating them. The CDR3 is 13 amino acids.

This clonotype has a count of ten or more. The chain employs TRBV19 and TRBJ2-7, with a possible D match to TRBD2 (5 bases). V dropped 2 bases and J dropped 2 bases, with 13 bases sitting between them. The CDR3 is 15 residues long. Germline CDR1 LNHDA, CDR2 SQIVND (reference sequence). CDR3 loop: CASSIRTGFTYEQYF. DNA for the CDR3: TGTGCCAGTAGTATAAGGACGGGATTCACCTACGAGCAGTACTTC.

Worth noting for this clonotype: An end of the junction differs from the germline gene, which may be a read error. This chain connects TRBV5-1 to TRBJ2-1; the match to TRBD2 covers 8 bases. CDR1 and CDR2 (germline): SGHRS, YFSETQ. The CDR3 consists of 14 residues. In DNA form, the CDR3 reads TGCGCCAGCGCAATCGGACTAGCAAGTATTACCCTGATCTTC. It yields the protein CASAIGLASITLIF.

This clonotype was seen repeatedly, ten times or more. V is TRBV5-1 and J is TRBJ2-2; D call uncertain. The germline V and J ends were trimmed by 7 bases and 1 base, with 11 bases remaining between them. CDR3 length: 14 amino acids. Germline V lookup: CDR1 SGHRS, CDR2 YFSETQ. The CDR3 spells CASLGPGNTGELFF. CDR3 DNA: TGCGCCAGCCTAGGACCGGGGAACACCGGGGAGCTGTTTTTT. Full variable domain (missing parts from reference TRBV5-1 and TRBJ2-2): KAGVTQTPRYLIKTRGQQVTLSCSPISGHRSVSWYQQTPGQGLQFLFEYFSETQRNKGNFPGRFSGRQFSNSRSEMNVSTLELGDSALYLCASLGPGNTGELFFGEGSRLTVL.

The table lists this clonotype with many counts. V is TRBV12-3 or TRBV12-4 and J is TRBJ1-6; D is unclear. This CDR3 spans 15 amino acids. V lost 6 bases, J lost 6 bases, and 15 bases lay in between. CDR3 sequence reads: CASSPTSSGNSPLHF. The CDR3 coding sequence is TGTGCCAGCAGCCCTACATCGTCGGGTAATTCACCCCTCCACTTT.

V usage is TRBV19 and J usage is TRBJ1-1; D unclear. Looked up from germline, CDR1 is LNHDA and CDR2 is SQIVND (reference sequence). Trimming left V 1 base short and J 0 bases short, with 3 bases between. The CDR3 contains 13 residues. Here the CDR3 DNA reads TGTGCCAGTAGTATAGGAGTGAACACTGAAGCTTTCTTT. Encoded protein: CASSIGVNTEAFF.

This clonotype was observed a handful of times. This chain joins TRBV6-1 and TRBJ1-2; D unresolved. The CDR3 has 16 residues. Germline CDR1 is MNHNS and CDR2 is SASEGT. V was trimmed by 5 bases and J by 0 bases, leaving 16 bases between them. The CDR3 DNA reads TGTGCCAGCAGTCATAGACCTAGACAAACTAACTATGGCTACACCTTC. Its translation is CASSHRPRQTNYGYTF.

This clonotype was seen more than once but under ten times. The gene calls are TRBV7-3 and TRBJ2-1, with 16 nucleotides matching TRBD2. V was clipped by 5 bases and J by 7 bases; unmatched bases: 5. CDR1 SGHTA and CDR2 FQGTGA come from the germline V gene. The CDR3 totals 16 residues. CDR3 protein: CASSPGLAGGGNEQFF. CDR3 bases: TGTGCCAGCAGCCCGGGACTAGCGGGAGGGGGTAATGAGCAGTTCTTC.

The rearrangement links TRBV15 to TRBJ2-2; 8 bases are shared with TRBD2. The V gene end was trimmed by 8 bases and the J gene end by 3 bases; junction bases not matched to a gene: 11. The V gene's germline CDR1 is LNHNV and CDR2 YYDKDF (reference sequence). This CDR3 has 16 amino acids. The CDR3 loop reads CATLLSTSDDTGELFF. The CDR3 region has the DNA TGTGCCACCCTCCTTTCGACTAGCGATGACACCGGGGAGCTGTTTTTT.

The chain uses TRBV5-1 and TRBJ2-1, with 10 bases that match TRBD1. Per germline, CDR1 SGHRS and CDR2 YFSETQ. The J segment lost 6 bases and the V segment lost 1 base, leaving 10 bases of the junction unmatched. The CDR3 is made up of 17 amino acids. Here the CDR3 reads CASSLPTGQGSGNEQFF. The CDR3 nucleotides are TGCGCCAGCAGCTTGCCTACGGGACAGGGGTCAGGCAATGAGCAGTTCTTC.

There are a few counts of this clonotype. This chain uses TRBV28 with TRBJ1-5; 10 bases are a match to TRBD1. The V gene's germline CDR1 is MDHEN and CDR2 SYDVKM. This CDR3 spans 18 amino acids. The ends lost 6 bases at V and 6 bases at J; junction bases unmatched: 17. For the CDR3, the DNA is TGTGCCAGCAGGTCTCCGGGACAGGGGCTTCTTCACATTCAGCCCCAGCATTTT. Encoded protein: CASRSPGQGLLHIQPQHF. Full variable domain (rest looked up from reference TRBV28 and TRBJ1-5): DVKVTQSSRYLVKRTGEKVFLECVQDMDHENMFWYRQDPGLGLRLIYFSYDVKMKEKGDIPEGYSVSREKKERFSLILESASTNQTSMYLCASRSPGQGLLHIQPQHFGDGTRLSIL.

On this clonotype: Just one base apart from a much larger clone, this may be a read error. Since the CDR3 does not end with the conserved phenylalanine or tryptophan, this likely comes from a read error. The chain uses TRBV28 and TRBJ1-6, with 9 bases aligning to TRBD1. The germline V gene has CDR1 MDHEN and CDR2 SYDVKM. Trimming removed 10 bases from V and 7 bases from J; junction bases left unmatched: 8. The CDR3 runs to 14 residues. The CDR3 DNA is TGTGCCACTGAACCGGGACAGGGAAATTCACCCCTCCACTCT. This translates into CATEPGQGNSPLHS.

This clonotype occurred many times. The chain combines TRBV28 with TRBJ1-5; perhaps TRBD1 as D (6 bases). Germline V gene data show CDR1 as MDHEN and CDR2 as SYDVKM. This CDR3 comprises 15 residues. The V end was cut by 3 bases, the J end by 7 bases, with 16 bases between. Written as DNA, the CDR3 is TGTGCCAGCAGTTTTAGTATTCAGACAGGACAGCCCCAGCATTTT. Its protein is CASSFSIQTGQPQHF.

Remarks on this clonotype: One end of the junction does not line up with germline, which may come from a read error. V is TRBV11-2 and J is TRBJ2-3; a possible D gene is TRBD1 (5 bases). CDR1 SGHAT and CDR2 FQNNGV come from the germline V gene. CDR3 size: 18 residues. The CDR3 loop reads CASSLDPIGQGGTDTQCF. The DNA of the CDR3 is TGTGCCAGCAGCTTAGATCCGATCGGGCAGGGTGGCACAGATACACAGTGTTTT.

This clonotype was seen only a few times. This could be a read error, since a much larger clone is one nucleotide away. This chain uses TRBV6-2 or TRBV6-3 with TRBJ2-7; tentatively, D is TRBD1 or TRBD2 (5 bases each). Germline V gene sequence: CDR1 MNHEY, CDR2 SVGEGT. The CDR3 runs to 17 residues. The CDR3 is CASSHSAVPGTSYEQYF. The CDR3 bases are TGTGCCAGCAGTCACTCGGCGGTGCCTGGGACGTCCTACGAGCAGTACTTC.

The sample holds many counts of this clonotype. J is TRBJ1-1 and V is TRBV6-1; TRBD1 is a possible D gene (6 bases). Trimming pared 2 bases from V and 5 bases from J, leaving 15 bases between. Germline lookup yields CDR1 MNHNS and CDR2 SASEGT. The CDR3 consists of 15 residues. The CDR3 region has the DNA TGTGCCAGCAGTGAACGCGGGGGGCTGGGGACTGAAGCTTTCTTT. Protein sequence: CASSERGGLGTEAFF.